This T cell receptor (beta chain) was identified during a study of cytomegalovirus exposure and HLA in healthy donors. Profiled with immunoSEQ multiplex PCR; TCRdb holds only in-frame clones, not every one. The data contain about 160,000 clones, 86% of them seen just once; the ten biggest clones take up 5% to 7%. Overall study results and limits: The study put about 180 TCR beta chains on its list as cytomegalovirus-associated.

Concerning this clone itself: Antigen specificity is unknown.

The receptor's source is a woman in her twenties or thirties in good health and CMV-seronegative. Sequenced sample: PBMCs.

The CDR3 DNA follows: TGTGCCAGCAGTGAACTAGCGGGGGGGCGCGGGGAGCTGTTTTTT. Protein: CASSELAGGRGELFF. The rearrangement joins TRBV6-1 to TRBJ2-2, with 12 bases that match TRBD2. Germline values: CDR1 MNHNS, CDR2 SASEGT. The ends lost 2 bases at V and 7 bases at J; junction bases unmatched: 2. This CDR3 has 15 residues.